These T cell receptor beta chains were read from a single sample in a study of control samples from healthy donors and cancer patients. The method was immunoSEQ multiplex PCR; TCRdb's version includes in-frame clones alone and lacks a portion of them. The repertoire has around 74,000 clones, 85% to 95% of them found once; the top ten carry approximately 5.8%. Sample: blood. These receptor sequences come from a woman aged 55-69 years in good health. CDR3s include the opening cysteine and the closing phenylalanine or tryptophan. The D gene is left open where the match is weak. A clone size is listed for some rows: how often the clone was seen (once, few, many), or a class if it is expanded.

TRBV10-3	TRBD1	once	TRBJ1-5	CAIRSSDRANQPQHF	TGTGCCATCAGGAGCTCGGACAGGGCCAATCAGCCCCAGCATTTT
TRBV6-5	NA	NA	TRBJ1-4	CASYSLNEKLFF	TGTGCCAGCTATAGCCTTAATGAAAAACTGTTTTTT
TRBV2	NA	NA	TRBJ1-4	CASRETVEKLFF	TGTGCCAGCAGAGAGACAGTTGAAAAACTGTTTTTT
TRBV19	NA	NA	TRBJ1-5	CASSILGNLGQPQHF	TGTGCCAGTAGTATCTTAGGGAATCTAGGTCAGCCCCAGCATTTT
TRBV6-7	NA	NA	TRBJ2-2	CASSLSRRHTGELFF	TGTGCCAGCAGTCTCTCCCGGAGGCACACCGGGGAGCTGTTTTTT
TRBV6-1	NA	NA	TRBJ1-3	CASSEPGQPNTSGNTIYF	TGTGCCAGCAGTGAACCCGGACAGCCAAACACCTCTGGAAACACCATATATTTT
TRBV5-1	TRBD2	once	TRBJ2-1	CASSLLAGGYNEQFF	TGCGCCAGCAGCTTGCTAGCGGGAGGTTACAATGAGCAGTTCTTC
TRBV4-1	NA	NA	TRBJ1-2	CASSQGLRSNYGYTF	TGCGCCAGCAGCCAAGGACTAAGGAGTAACTATGGCTACACCTTC
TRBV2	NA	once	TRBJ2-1	CASGILRVVDEQFF	TGTGCCAGCGGCATCCTTAGGGTCGTCGATGAGCAGTTCTTC
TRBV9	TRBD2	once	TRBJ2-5	CASSVGSTSGQETQYF	TGTGCCAGCAGCGTAGGGAGCACTAGCGGCCAAGAGACCCAGTACTTC
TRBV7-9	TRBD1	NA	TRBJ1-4	CASSTGQGVYSTNEKLFF	TGTGCCAGCAGCACCGGACAGGGGGTATATTCAACTAATGAAAAACTGTTTTTT
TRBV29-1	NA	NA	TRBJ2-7	CSGRALERNPSTGSEPYEQYF	TGCAGCGGGAGAGCACTAGAAAGAAACCCCTCGACCGGGTCCGAGCCTTACGAGCAGTACTTC
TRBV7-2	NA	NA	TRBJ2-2	CASSLGLPNTGELFF	TGTGCCAGCAGCTTAGGACTTCCGAACACCGGGGAGCTGTTTTTT
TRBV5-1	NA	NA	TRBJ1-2	CASSLAQGSGGYTF	TGCGCCAGCAGCTTGGCCCAGGGCTCCGGTGGCTACACCTTC
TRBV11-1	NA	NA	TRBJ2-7	CASSSNRKSYEQYF	TGTGCCAGCAGCTCAAACAGGAAGTCCTACGAGCAGTACTTC
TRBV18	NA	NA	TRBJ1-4	CASSPGRAGEKLFF	TGTGCCAGCTCACCAGGTCGGGCAGGAGAAAAACTGTTTTTT
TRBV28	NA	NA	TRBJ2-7	CASRAGQRTDEQYF	TGTGCCAGCAGAGCGGGTCAGCGTACGGACGAGCAGTACTTC
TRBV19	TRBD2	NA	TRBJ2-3	CASRPRTSGRGADTQYF	TGTGCCAGTAGACCCCGGACTAGCGGGAGAGGTGCAGATACGCAGTATTTT
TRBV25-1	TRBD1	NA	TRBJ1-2	CASSGFTGQGLGGYTF	TGTGCCAGCAGTGGGTTTACAGGACAGGGTTTAGGAGGCTACACCTTC
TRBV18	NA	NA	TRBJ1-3	CASSPPGGAGNTIYF	TGTGCCAGCTCACCACCGGGAGGGGCTGGAAACACCATATATTTT
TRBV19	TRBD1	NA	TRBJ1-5	CASSRFGTGGGQPQHF	TGTGCCAGTAGTAGATTCGGGACAGGGGGCGGGCAGCCCCAGCATTTT
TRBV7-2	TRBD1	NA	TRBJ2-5	CASSRQGQGRETQYF	TGTGCCAGCAGCCGCCAAGGACAGGGGAGAGAGACCCAGTACTTC
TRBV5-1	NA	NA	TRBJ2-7	CASSSMGTSEQYF	TGCGCCAGCAGCTCTATGGGGACTTCCGAGCAGTACTTC
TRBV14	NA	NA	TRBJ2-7	CASSQGRGTYSYEQYF	TGTGCCAGCAGCCAAGGTCGCGGGACGTACTCCTACGAGCAGTACTTC
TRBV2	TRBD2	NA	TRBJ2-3	CASSEAGGPDTQYF	TGTGCCAGCAGCGAAGCGGGAGGACCAGATACGCAGTATTTT
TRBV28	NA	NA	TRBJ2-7	CASSPVRTATSYEQYF	TGTGCCAGCAGCCCCGTAAGGACAGCCACCTCCTACGAGCAGTACTTC
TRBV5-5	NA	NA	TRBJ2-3	CASSLLRSTDTQYF	TGTGCCAGCAGCCTCCTACGATCCACAGATACGCAGTATTTT
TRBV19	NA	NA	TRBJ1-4	CASSLMVATNEKLFF	TGTGCCAGTAGCCTCATGGTTGCAACTAATGAAAAACTGTTTTTT
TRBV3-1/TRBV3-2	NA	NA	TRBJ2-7	CATSSSYEQYF	TGTGCCACCTCGAGCTCCTACGAGCAGTACTTC
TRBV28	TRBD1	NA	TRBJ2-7	CASSFYGTGRSEQYF	TGTGCCAGCAGTTTTTATGGGACAGGGAGGTCCGAGCAGTACTTC
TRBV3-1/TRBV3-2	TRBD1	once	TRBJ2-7	CASSQVPDRGYEQYF	TGTGCCAGCAGCCAAGTTCCGGACAGGGGCTACGAGCAGTACTTC
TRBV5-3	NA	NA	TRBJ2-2	CARNPRGVTGELFF	TGTGCCAGAAACCCAAGGGGGGTCACCGGGGAGCTGTTTTTT
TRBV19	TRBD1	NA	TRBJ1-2	CASSPPRAPDRLHYGYTF	TGTGCCAGTAGTCCTCCCAGGGCCCCGGACAGGCTACACTATGGCTACACCTTC
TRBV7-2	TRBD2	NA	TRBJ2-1	CASSLRTSGNNEQFF	TGTGCCAGCAGCTTACGGACTAGCGGAAACAATGAGCAGTTCTTC
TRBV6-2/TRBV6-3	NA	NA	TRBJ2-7	CASSYPIYEQYF	TGTGCCAGCAGTTACCCGATCTACGAGCAGTACTTC
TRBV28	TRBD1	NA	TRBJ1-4	CASSTKRTGGGWEKLFF	TGTGCCAGCAGTACCAAAAGGACAGGGGGCGGTTGGGAAAAACTGTTTTTT
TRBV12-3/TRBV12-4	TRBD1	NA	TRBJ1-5	CASSFRGQQPQHF	TGTGCCAGCAGTTTCAGGGGACAGCAGCCCCAGCATTTT
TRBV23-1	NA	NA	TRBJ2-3	CASPVQEMRADTQYF	TGCGCCAGCCCCGTCCAGGAGATGCGGGCAGATACGCAGTATTTT
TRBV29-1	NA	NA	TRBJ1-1	CSVPPDRLNGRITEAFF	TGCAGCGTTCCACCAGACAGGCTTAACGGCAGGATCACTGAAGCTTTCTTT
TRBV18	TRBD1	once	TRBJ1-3	CASSPRDRGNTIYF	TGTGCCAGCTCACCAAGGGACAGGGGAAACACCATATATTTT
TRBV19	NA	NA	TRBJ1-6	CASRSGPTSSYNSPLHF	TGTGCCAGTAGATCGGGACCGACGAGCTCCTATAATTCACCCCTCCACTTT
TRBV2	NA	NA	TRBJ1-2	CASSLGGSDYGYTF	TGTGCCAGCAGCCTTGGGGGGAGTGACTATGGCTACACCTTC
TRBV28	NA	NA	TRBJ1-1	CASSDLGRGEIAFF	TGTGCCAGCAGTGATCTTGGAAGGGGAGAGATCGCTTTCTTT